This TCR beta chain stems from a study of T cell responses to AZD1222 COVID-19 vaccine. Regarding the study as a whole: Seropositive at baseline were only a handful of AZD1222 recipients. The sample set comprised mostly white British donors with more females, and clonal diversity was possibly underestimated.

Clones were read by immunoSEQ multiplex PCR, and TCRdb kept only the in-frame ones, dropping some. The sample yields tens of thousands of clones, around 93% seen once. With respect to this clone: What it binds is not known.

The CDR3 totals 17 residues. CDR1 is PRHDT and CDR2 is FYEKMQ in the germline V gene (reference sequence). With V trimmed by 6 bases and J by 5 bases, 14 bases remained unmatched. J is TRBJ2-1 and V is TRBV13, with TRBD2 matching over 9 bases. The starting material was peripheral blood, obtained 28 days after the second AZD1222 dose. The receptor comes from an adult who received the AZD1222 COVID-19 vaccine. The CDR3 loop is CASSLMASGTSHNEQFF. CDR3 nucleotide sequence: TGTGCCAGCAGTCTAATGGCTAGCGGGACTTCGCACAATGAGCAGTTCTTC.